The rows below give T cell receptor beta chains drawn from one sample of a study of cytotoxic CD8 clonotypes in ibrutinib-treated CLL. Some clones are missing from TCRdb's copy, which holds only in-frame ones; the method was immunoSEQ multiplex PCR. The sample includes some 58,000 clones, approximately 71% of them seen just once. The sample was PBMCs, taken after 12 months of ibrutinib treatment. The receptors shown here come from a human donor with chronic lymphocytic leukemia. Both conserved end residues are part of each CDR3. A D gene is named only where the DNA matches it firmly. Size is omitted from some rows. Given values are once, few, many or a class for expanded clones.

v_gene	abundance	j_gene	d_gene	CDR3aa
TRBV28	NA	TRBJ1-3	NA	CASSFEGSGNTIYF
TRBV14	once	TRBJ2-5	NA	CASSQWPGAETQYF
TRBV5-1	NA	TRBJ2-1	NA	CASSLGRTSYNEQFF
TRBV7-6	NA	TRBJ2-5	TRBD2	CASSLASGRVQETQYF
TRBV27	few	TRBJ2-7	TRBD1	CASRSVDRPYEQYF
TRBV5-6	NA	TRBJ2-7	NA	CASSLGPNYEQYF
TRBV2	NA	TRBJ1-5	TRBD1	CASSDDRGGNQPQHF
TRBV10-1	NA	TRBJ2-2	TRBD2	CASSDGGASTGELFF
TRBV5-1	NA	TRBJ1-2	NA	CASSLDFLGDPYGYTF
TRBV28	NA	TRBJ2-6	NA	CASSLLGPPGSGANVLTF
TRBV6-5	NA	TRBJ2-7	NA	CASSLQGGSEQYF
TRBV5-1	NA	TRBJ2-2	TRBD1	CASSLAPQGSAGELFF
TRBV10-3	NA	TRBJ2-1	NA	CAISERQPGLWWNEQFF
TRBV7-9	NA	TRBJ2-1	NA	CASDRATSYNEQFF
TRBV9	NA	TRBJ2-1	NA	CASSPTRNNEQFF
TRBV18	NA	TRBJ2-7	TRBD2	CASSPWGLAGQPGTSYEQYF
TRBV5-4	NA	TRBJ2-7	NA	CASSLSLTGYYEQYF
TRBV18	NA	TRBJ2-1	NA	CASSPLAKPYNEQFF
TRBV27	NA	TRBJ2-1	NA	CASRSRNEQFF
TRBV7-6	NA	TRBJ1-5	TRBD1	CASSPDRDQPQHF
TRBV5-4	NA	TRBJ1-2	NA	CASSNGGGYTF
TRBV9	NA	TRBJ2-7	NA	CASSVGGTDYEQYF
TRBV18	few	TRBJ1-1	NA	CASSPKMGDGTEAFF
TRBV29-1	many	TRBJ1-1	NA	CSVVEGRNTEAFF
TRBV9	NA	TRBJ2-3	NA	CASSPLGVRDTQYF
TRBV6-5	NA	TRBJ2-7	NA	CASSYSILRLHYEQYF
TRBV5-1	NA	TRBJ2-5	NA	CASSLAVDPVETQYF
TRBV27	NA	TRBJ2-7	TRBD1	CASRLTGAPNYEQYF
TRBV2	many	TRBJ2-2	NA	CASRLANTGELFF
TRBV5-4	once	TRBJ1-2	NA	CASSPASVIDYGYTF
TRBV6-5	NA	TRBJ2-7	TRBD1	CASSYDRGGEQYF
TRBV6-1	NA	TRBJ2-7	NA	CASSEPPGEQYF
TRBV25-1	few	TRBJ1-4	NA	CASSEQVLNEKLFF
TRBV5-4	NA	TRBJ2-7	NA	CASSLPGLGAQEQYF
TRBV11-2	NA	TRBJ2-5	NA	CASSPKGETQETQYF
TRBV5-1	NA	TRBJ2-5	TRBD2	CASSLDPGGETQYF
TRBV6-4	NA	TRBJ2-2	NA	CASSETEYTGELFF
TRBV7-8	NA	TRBJ2-1	NA	CASSSQDLPSYNEQFF
TRBV13	NA	TRBJ2-3	NA	CASSFSGSTDTQYF
TRBV28	NA	TRBJ2-3	NA	CASSSPTSSGTDTQYF
TRBV28	NA	TRBJ2-1	NA	CASSLWTSIANEQFF
TRBV19	NA	TRBJ1-2	NA	CASSISENYGYTF
TRBV5-1	NA	TRBJ1-1	NA	CASSLATGLNTEAFF
TRBV19	few	TRBJ1-1	NA	CASSKTTPGLSFPEAFF
TRBV29-1	NA	TRBJ2-2	TRBD1	CSVARTGGTGELFF
TRBV20-1	NA	TRBJ2-3	NA	CSARGTDTQYF
TRBV19	NA	TRBJ2-1	NA	CASSILGGNEQFF
TRBV7-2	NA	TRBJ2-7	NA	CASSLAHASSYEQYF
TRBV7-9	NA	TRBJ2-5	NA	CASSLARTNDRETQYF
TRBV19	many	TRBJ1-2	NA	CASSLGTYGYTF
TRBV5-1	NA	TRBJ1-2	TRBD1	CASSDLQGAQGGYTF
TRBV6-6	NA	TRBJ1-1	NA	CASSYSSDTEAFF
TRBV2	NA	TRBJ2-4	NA	CASTGLAKNIQYF